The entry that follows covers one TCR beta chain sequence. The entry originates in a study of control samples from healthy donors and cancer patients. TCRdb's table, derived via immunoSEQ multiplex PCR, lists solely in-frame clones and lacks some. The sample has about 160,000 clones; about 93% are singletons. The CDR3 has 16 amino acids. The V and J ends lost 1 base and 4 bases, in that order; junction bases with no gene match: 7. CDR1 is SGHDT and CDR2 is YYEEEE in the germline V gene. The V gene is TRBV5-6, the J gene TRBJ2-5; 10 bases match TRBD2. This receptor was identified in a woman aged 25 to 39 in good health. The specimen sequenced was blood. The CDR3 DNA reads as TGTGCCAGCAGCTTGCCGGGACTAGCGAGGGTAGAGACCCAGTACTTC. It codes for CASSLPGLARVETQYF.